The 26 T cell receptor beta chains listed next were all sequenced from one sample in a study of T cells after yellow fever vaccination. TCRdb reprocessed the 5' RACE reads with MiXCR, giving one entry per CDR3 protein. The sample lists about 58,000 distinct CDR3 sequences, approximately 5.7% seen once, with 30% to 35% in the top ten. The sequenced sample was PBMCs, either bulk or a sorted T-cell subset (CD4+, CD8+, memory, or dextramer-sorted; not recorded which), obtained on the day of the yellow fever booster vaccination. The receptors here all came from a man younger than 30 who received the YFV17D yellow fever vaccine.

This clonotype has only a few counts. The chain combines TRBV3-1 with TRBJ2-2; D is possibly TRBD2 (5 bases). The CDR3 has 14 amino acids. The germline V and J ends were trimmed by 4 bases and 3 bases, with 9 bases remaining between them. Per the germline V gene, CDR1 is LGHDT and CDR2 is YNNKEL (reference sequence). The CDR3, as DNA: TGTGCCAGCAGCCCCTATAGCGACACCGGGGAGCTGTTTTTT. Translated, it gives CASSPYSDTGELFF.

There are a few counts of this clonotype. This sequence joins TRBV4-1 and TRBJ2-7; D is perhaps TRBD2 (6 bases). CDR3 size: 16 residues. Trimming pared 5 bases from V and 2 bases from J, leaving 19 bases between. Per germline, CDR1 MGHRA and CDR2 YSYEKL. CDR3 sequence (DNA): TGCGCCAGCAGCTCAAGATGGGGGGAGTGGACCTACGAGCAGTACGTC. Its translation is CASSSRWGEWTYEQYV.

This clonotype was detected a few times. The J gene is TRBJ2-1, the V gene TRBV24-1; 9 bases agree with TRBD2. The CDR3 runs 16 residues. The V gene end was trimmed by 2 bases and the J gene end by 2 bases; junction bases not matched to a gene: 3. Looked up from germline, CDR1 is KGHDR and CDR2 is SFDVKD. For the CDR3, the DNA is TGTGCCACCAGTGATTGGGCGGGGGGGACCTACAATGAGCAGTTCTTC. Translated, it gives CATSDWAGGTYNEQFF.

The CDR3: CASSWRGTEAFF. CDR3 DNA: TGTGCCAGCAGCTGGAGGGGGACTGAAGCTTTCTTT. This rearrangement joins TRBV7-9 to TRBJ1-1, with a possible D match to TRBD1 (6 bases). Germline V gene sequence: CDR1 SEHNR, CDR2 FQNEAQ (reference sequence). The CDR3 runs to 12 residues. Trimming left V 4 bases short and J 5 bases short, with 8 bases between. Supplemented by reference TRBV7-9 and TRBJ1-1, the full variable domain reads DTGVSQNPRHKITKRGQNVTFRCDPISEHNRLYWYRQTLGQGPEFLTYFQNEAQLEKSRLLSDRFSAERPKGSFSTLEIQRTEQGDSAMYLCASSWRGTEAFFGQGTRLTVV.

This clonotype was seen a handful of times. V and J are TRBV11-2 and TRBJ2-7; no reliable D call. The V and J ends lost 5 bases and 3 bases respectively, with 8 bases between them. Germline CDR1 SGHAT, CDR2 FQNNGV. This CDR3 region has 12 residues. The CDR3 DNA sequence: TGTGCCAGCAGCCATCACAGCTACGAGCAGTACGTC. Translating gives CASSHHSYEQYV.

This clonotype has ten or more counts. The chain recombines TRBV20-1 with TRBJ2-1; D is perhaps TRBD1 (5 bases). Germline CDR1 and CDR2: DFQATT and SNEGSKA (reference sequence). Trimming took off 3 bases at V and 0 bases at J, with 12 bases between the two ends. The CDR3 consists of 15 residues. CDR3 nucleotide sequence: TGCAGTGCTAGTCGCAGGGCGGTCTCCTACAATGAGCAGTTCTTC. It translates to CSASRRAVSYNEQFF.

The V call is TRBV6-5, the J call TRBJ1-2; no firm D call. The CDR3 has 16 amino acids. Germline V gives CDR1 MNHEY, CDR2 SVGAGI. Trimming took off 0 bases at V and 2 bases at J, with 13 bases between the two ends. This chain's CDR3 is CASSYSMSSLNYGYTF. CDR3 sequence (DNA): TGTGCCAGCAGTTACTCGATGTCGTCCCTAAACTATGGCTACACCTTC.

In this sample, this clonotype turned up many times. Written as DNA, the CDR3 is TGTGCCAGCAAATGGGACAGCCACCCGTACAATGAGCAGTTCTTC. Translation gives CASKWDSHPYNEQFF. V and J are TRBV12-3 or TRBV12-4 and TRBJ2-1; 7 bases align to TRBD1. This CDR3 comprises 15 residues. Losses at the gene ends were 7 bases for V and 4 bases for J; bases not matched to a gene: 10.

The rearrangement uses TRBV7-9 and TRBJ1-2; TRBD1 matches at 8 bases. J gave up 4 bases and V 5 bases, and 12 bases lay outside the gene matches. The V gene's germline CDR1 is SEHNR and CDR2 FQNEAQ (reference sequence). The CDR3 consists of 16 residues. The CDR3 loop reads CASSHLGQGLGYGYTF. The CDR3 DNA is TGTGCCAGCAGCCACCTCGGACAGGGACTAGGCTATGGCTACACCTTC.

This clonotype was found many times. This chain links TRBV7-9 with TRBJ2-5, with TRBD2 as a possible D gene (6 bases). V was cut by 8 bases and J by 5 bases, with 12 bases left in between. The germline V gene has CDR1 SEHNR and CDR2 FQNEAQ (reference sequence). The CDR3 has 12 residues. Written as DNA, the CDR3 is TGTGCCAGCGCAGGAGGGGCGGAGACCCAGTACTTC. This gives the protein CASAGGAETQYF.

This clonotype has just a few counts. The CDR3 reads CASSQGQVSYGYTF. The CDR3 DNA sequence: TGCGCCAGCAGCCAAGGACAGGTTAGCTATGGCTACACCTTC. V gene TRBV4-1 combines with J gene TRBJ1-2, with D possibly TRBD1 on 6 matching bases. The CDR3 runs to 14 residues. CDR1 and CDR2 from the germline V gene are MGHRA and YSYEKL. Between the trimmed V and J ends, which lost 1 base and 4 bases, there was a span of 10 bases.

This clonotype occurred a few times. The chain is built from TRBV9 and TRBJ2-2; D perhaps matches TRBD2 (5 bases). Trimming shortened V by 3 bases and J by 6 bases, and 21 bases separated the two germline ends. From germline, CDR1 is SGDLS and CDR2 YYNGEE. This CDR3 is built from 17 residues. The CDR3 here is CASSGRSGAVRAGELFF. CDR3 DNA: TGTGCCAGCAGCGGTAGGAGCGGCGCTGTACGGGCCGGGGAGCTGTTTTTT.

The V gene is TRBV27, the J gene TRBJ2-3; 10 bases match TRBD2. The germline gives CDR1 MNHEY, CDR2 SMNVEV (reference sequence). This CDR3 contains 15 residues. V was clipped by 3 bases and J by 5 bases; unmatched bases: 5. CDR3 sequence reads: CASSLSGGGLDTQYF. In DNA form, the CDR3 reads TGTGCCAGCAGTTTGAGCGGGGGGGGCTTAGATACGCAGTATTTT.

This clonotype showed up just a few times. The V and J genes are TRBV19 and TRBJ1-1, with TRBD1 matching 7 bases. The CDR3 covers 14 residues. Germline CDR1 is LNHDA and CDR2 is SQIVND (reference sequence). Losses at the gene ends were 4 bases for V and 2 bases for J; bases not matched to a gene: 4. The CDR3 DNA reads as TGTGCCAGTAGTAGGGGGGACAGCAACACTGAAGCTTTCTTT. Translating it yields CASSRGDSNTEAFF.

The table lists this clonotype with many counts. This rearrangement joins TRBV7-2 to TRBJ1-2; 8 bases match TRBD1. The ends lost 5 bases at V and 0 bases at J; junction bases unmatched: 8. This CDR3 has 16 residues. Germline V CDR1 and CDR2: SGHTA, FQGNSA. This CDR3 is CASSPGWDRPNYGYTF. As DNA, the CDR3 is TGTGCCAGCAGCCCCGGTTGGGACAGGCCTAACTATGGCTACACCTTC.

This chain uses TRBV4-1 with TRBJ1-3; no reliable D call. This CDR3 is 15 amino acids long. Germline V gene lookup returns CDR1 MGHRA and CDR2 YSYEKL. The V and J ends lost 0 bases and 1 base respectively, with 7 bases between them. The CDR3 nucleotides read TGCGCCAGCAGCCAAGATCCCCAGTCTGGAAACACCATATATTTT. It specifies CASSQDPQSGNTIYF.

The V call is TRBV5-4, the J call TRBJ1-4, with a possible D match to TRBD1 (5 bases). Trimming cost V 3 bases and J 8 bases, with 14 bases left between them. The CDR3 loop spans 14 amino acids. Germline values: CDR1 SGHNT, CDR2 YYREEE (reference sequence). The CDR3 protein is CASSSRDGPEKLFF. CDR3 nucleotide sequence: TGTGCCAGCAGCTCCCGGGACGGTCCGGAAAAACTGTTTTTT.

As to this clonotype: Being one base from a much bigger clone, this may be a read error. CDR3 sequence (DNA): TGTGCCACCAGCACACTACAGGGGGAGACCCAGTCCTTC. Translating it yields CATSTLQGETQSF. This chain connects TRBV15 to TRBJ2-5; 8 bases are a match to TRBD1. The germline gives CDR1 LNHNV, CDR2 YYDKDF (reference sequence). The CDR3 sequence is 13 residues long.

This clonotype was picked up many times. This chain connects TRBV12-3 or TRBV12-4 to TRBJ1-2; TRBD1 might be the D (5 bases). Trimming removed 7 bases at V and 8 bases at J, with 23 bases between. The CDR3 is 15 residues long. The CDR3 here is CASTDDKGLREGYTF. In DNA form, the CDR3 reads TGTGCCAGCACGGACGATAAGGGGCTGAGGGAAGGCTACACCTTC.

This clonotype was observed many times. The V call is TRBV4-3, the J call TRBJ2-7, with D maybe TRBD2 (6 bases). CDR3 length equals 13 residues. V lost 0 bases and J 10 bases, leaving 13 bases between the germline ends. Germline CDR1 reads LGHNA; CDR2 reads YSLEER. The CDR3 sequence: CASSQDLRDFQYF. The CDR3, as DNA: TGCGCCAGCAGCCAAGATTTAAGGGACTTCCAGTACTTC.

This clonotype was found a few times. The genes are TRBV7-9 and TRBJ1-3, with a possible D match to TRBD1 (6 bases). V was trimmed by 3 bases and J by 1 base, leaving 16 bases between them. CDR1 and CDR2 from the germline V gene are SEHNR and FQNEAQ (reference sequence). This CDR3 region has 17 residues. CDR3 region: CASSFPGGDLSGNTIYF. CDR3 bases: TGTGCCAGCAGCTTTCCCGGGGGCGATTTATCTGGAAACACCATATATTTT.

This clonotype was seen a handful of times. The chain recombines TRBV12-3 or TRBV12-4 with TRBJ2-6; D tentatively fits TRBD1 or TRBD2 (5 bases each). The CDR3 is 15 residues long. V lost 6 bases and J 0 bases, leaving 9 bases between the germline ends. The CDR3 sequence is CASRGRDSGANVLTF. DNA for the CDR3: TGTGCCAGCAGGGGACGGGACTCTGGGGCCAACGTCCTGACTTTC.

The chain recombines TRBV7-9 with TRBJ2-1, with D perhaps matching TRBD1 or TRBD2 (6 bases each). V was trimmed by 5 bases and J by 2 bases, leaving 22 bases between them. The germline V gene has CDR1 SEHNR and CDR2 FQNEAQ (reference sequence). This CDR3 has 18 amino acids. The CDR3 coding sequence is TGTGCCAGCAGCCCCAATCTCCGTCGTAGGGGGGCCTACAATGAGCAGTTCTTC. Translating gives CASSPNLRRRGAYNEQFF.

V gene TRBV7-9 combines with J gene TRBJ1-2; tentative D call: TRBD1 (5 bases). Trimming took 0 bases from V and 9 from J, leaving 14 bases between them. This CDR3 comprises 14 residues. Per the germline V gene, CDR1 is SEHNR and CDR2 is FQNEAQ (reference sequence). DNA for the CDR3: TGTGCCAGCAGCTTAGCGGGGCTGGGCCGGCGCTACACCTTC. It translates to CASSLAGLGRRYTF. The entire variable domain, with the rest obtained from reference TRBV7-9 and TRBJ1-2, is as follows: DTGVSQNPRHKITKRGQNVTFRCDPISEHNRLYWYRQTLGQGPEFLTYFQNEAQLEKSRLLSDRFSAERPKGSFSTLEIQRTEQGDSAMYLCASSLAGLGRRYTFGSGTRLTVV.

The chain links TRBV6-2 or TRBV6-3 to TRBJ2-1, with D unresolved. Germline V gives CDR1 MNHEY, CDR2 SVGEGT. Between the trimmed V and J ends, which lost 2 bases and 0 bases, there was a span of 8 bases. The CDR3 consists of 15 residues. For the CDR3, the DNA is TGTGCCAGCAGTTACGTGCGGAGCTCCTACAATGAGCAGTTCTTC. Its protein is CASSYVRSSYNEQFF.

The chain employs TRBV7-6 and TRBJ2-1; 8 positions agree with TRBD2. V lost 2 bases, J lost 9 bases, and 3 bases stayed unmatched. The CDR3 extends over 13 amino acids. CDR1 is SGHVS and CDR2 is FNYEAQ in the germline V gene. The CDR3 protein is CASSLWRGAEQFF. The CDR3 nucleotides are TGTGCCAGCAGCTTATGGCGGGGGGCTGAGCAGTTCTTC.